A single sample gave rise to the 10 T cell receptor beta chains below, sequenced in a study of a mutant IDH1 vaccine in newly diagnosed glioma. As for time point: week 47, end of study. Vaccination used 300 ug of mutant IDH1 20-mer peptide per dose, with topical imiquimod. Only in-frame clones appear in the TCRdb table, and some are missing; sequencing was by immunoSEQ multiplex PCR. Seen here are around 30,000 clones, roughly 89% observed once, and the top ten hold 2.2%. No antigen has been assigned to these receptors. Source: PBMCs, taken from a glioma patient whose treatment included an IDH1 peptide vaccine. These receptors were collected from a middle-aged man with glioma.

The V gene is TRBV6-5, the J gene TRBJ1-1; D not resolved. V shed 10 bases and J shed 3 bases, with 9 bases lying between them. The CDR3 covers 11 residues. The germline V gene has CDR1 MNHEY and CDR2 SVGAGI. CDR3 residues: CATMGYTEAFF. Here the CDR3 DNA reads TGTGCCACAATGGGGTACACTGAAGCTTTCTTT.

The chain is built from TRBV29-1 and TRBJ1-1; a weak D match, TRBD1 (5 bases). Trimming shortened V by 5 bases and J by 1 base, and 11 bases separated the two germline ends. Germline V gives CDR1 SQVTM, CDR2 ANQGSEA. The CDR3 covers 13 residues. In DNA form, the CDR3 reads TGCAGCGTTTTCCTCGGGGGGAACACTGAAGCTTTCTTT. This translates into CSVFLGGNTEAFF.

The rearrangement joins TRBV7-2 to TRBJ2-7, with 15 bases aligning to TRBD2. There are 15 residues in the CDR3. J was trimmed by 3 bases and V by 4 bases; bases with no gene match: 1. Germline assignment: CDR1 SGHTA and CDR2 FQGNSA. DNA of the CDR3: TGTGCCAGCAGCTCGGGACTAGCGGGAGGCTACGAGCAGTACTTC. Its translation is CASSSGLAGGYEQYF.

The chain is built from TRBV7-2 and TRBJ2-3; 8 bases match TRBD1. The V gene's germline CDR1 is SGHTA and CDR2 FQGNSA. V trimming: 5 bases; J trimming: 5 bases; junction bases outside the gene matches: 9. The CDR3 extends over 15 amino acids. In DNA, the CDR3 is TGTGCCAGCAGCACCCGGACAGGGCCGGGAGATACGCAGTATTTT. This gives the protein CASSTRTGPGDTQYF.

The CDR3 bases are TGTGCCAGCAGCTTTGACACCGGGGCCCGAGAAGCTTTCTTT. Translated, it gives CASSFDTGAREAFF. The chain has TRBV7-9 and TRBJ1-1; D might be TRBD1 (5 bases). Germline V CDR1 and CDR2: SEHNR, FQNEAQ (reference sequence). This CDR3 contains 14 residues. V was pared by 3 bases and J by 8 bases, with 16 bases between.

The rearrangement uses TRBV19 and TRBJ2-7; D uncertain. V was shortened by 0 bases and J by 5 bases, with 11 bases between the two germline ends. The CDR3 has 14 residues. Germline CDR1 and CDR2: LNHDA and SQIVND (reference sequence). The chain's CDR3 is CASSIEARQDEQYV. CDR3 sequence (DNA): TGTGCCAGTAGTATAGAGGCCCGACAAGACGAGCAGTACGTC.

The rearrangement joins TRBV15 to TRBJ2-7; 8 bases match TRBD1. The CDR3 has 15 amino acids. The germline CDR1 and CDR2 sequences are LNHNV and YYDKDF (reference sequence). Trimming removed 1 base from V and 1 base from J; junction bases left unmatched: 3. The CDR3 protein is CATSRVGQGSYEQYF. For the CDR3, the DNA is TGTGCCACCAGCAGAGTCGGACAGGGTTCCTACGAGCAGTACTTC.

This rearrangement joins TRBV6-4 to TRBJ2-3; 9 nucleotides match TRBD2. The CDR3 covers 14 residues. Germline CDR1 reads MRHNA; CDR2 reads SNTAGT. The ends lost 4 bases at V and 2 bases at J; junction bases unmatched: 1. CDR3 region: CASSGGGATDTQYF. The CDR3 DNA reads as TGTGCCAGCAGTGGCGGGGGGGCCACAGATACGCAGTATTTT.

The chain links TRBV6-6 to TRBJ1-1; D remains ambiguous. The length of the CDR3 is 16 residues. Germline CDR1 is MNHNY and CDR2 is SVGAGI (reference sequence). Trimming stripped 7 bases from V and 1 base from J, with 19 bases between. The CDR3 region is CASTLHHRSENTEAFF. The CDR3 DNA is TGTGCCAGCACCCTACACCACCGGAGTGAGAACACTGAAGCTTTCTTT.

The rearrangement uses TRBV10-3 and TRBJ2-3; the match to TRBD1 covers 9 bases. This CDR3 spans 14 amino acids. Trimming took 9 bases from V and 0 from J; bases not matched to a gene: 4. Germline V CDR1 and CDR2: ENHRY, SYGVKD. The CDR3 nucleotides are TGTGCCATACAGGGGGCGTTCAGCACAGATACGCAGTATTTT. Amino acid sequence: CAIQGAFSTDTQYF.